This T cell receptor (beta chain) was observed in a study of blood T cell repertoires in COVID-19. About the study: Sites in the United States, Italy and Spain provided acute and convalescent COVID-19 samples. PBMCs, B-cell-depleted T cells, or T cells provided the cDNA or gDNA that made up the material.

The CDR3 loop spans 13 amino acids. Germline CDR1 is SGHAT and CDR2 is FQNNGV. The ends were cut back, 4 bases at V and 0 bases at J, with 6 bases in the middle. Clones were sequenced by immunoSEQ multiplex PCR, and TCRdb holds only the in-frame ones, with some missing. The sample yields over 90,000 clones, approximately 87% seen once. The receptor was isolated from a human donor in a cohort sampled during active COVID-19. Sequenced material: peripheral blood. The rearrangement uses TRBV11-2 and TRBJ1-1, with D hard to call. The CDR3 is CASSSQMNTEAFF. The DNA of the CDR3 is TGTGCCAGCAGCTCTCAGATGAACACTGAAGCTTTCTTT. Drawing the rest from reference TRBV11-2 and TRBJ1-1, the complete variable domain is EAGVAQSPRYKIIEKRQSVAFWCNPISGHATLYWYQQILGQGPKLLIQFQNNGVVDDSQLPKDRFSAERLKGVDSTLKIQPAKLEDSAVYLCASSSQMNTEAFFGQGTRLTVV.